What follows are 22 T cell receptor beta chains derived from one specimen sequenced in a study of PD-L1 blockade in urothelial cancer. Time point meaning: pretreatment peripheral blood. Measured with immunoSEQ multiplex PCR; TCRdb has only the in-frame clones, and not every one. The data contain about 87,000 clones, 80% to 90% of them seen just once; the ten biggest clones take up more than 0.85%. The input for sequencing was PBMCs, taken around atezolizumab (anti-PD-L1) treatment. The receptors originated from a woman of 80 years or more with urothelial cancer.

The chain combines TRBV4-1 with TRBJ1-2, with D perhaps TRBD1 (5 bases). V lost 2 bases to trimming and J lost 2 bases, with 9 bases between them. This CDR3 is 14 amino acids long. Per germline, CDR1 MGHRA and CDR2 YSYEKL. CDR3 amino acids: CASSQPGLNYGYTF. The DNA for the CDR3 is TGCGCCAGCAGCCAACCGGGACTGAACTATGGCTACACCTTC.

V gene TRBV19 combines with J gene TRBJ1-1; D remains ambiguous. Trimming took off 4 bases at V and 1 base at J, with 10 bases between the two ends. Germline V CDR1 and CDR2: LNHDA, SQIVND (reference sequence). The CDR3 is made up of 14 amino acids. CDR3 residues: CASSKVPGNTEAFF. The CDR3 DNA sequence: TGTGCCAGTAGTAAGGTTCCAGGGAACACTGAAGCTTTCTTT.

The rearrangement links TRBV7-9 to TRBJ1-5; D uncertain. Trimming pared 1 base from V and 7 bases from J, leaving 8 bases between. Germline lookup yields CDR1 SEHNR and CDR2 FQNEAQ (reference sequence). The CDR3 is made up of 13 amino acids. CDR3 DNA: TGTGCCAGCAGCTTAGACCCGGGGCAGCCCCAGCATTTT. It translates to CASSLDPGQPQHF. The full variable domain, completed using reference TRBV7-9 and TRBJ1-5, is DTGVSQNPRHKITKRGQNVTFRCDPISEHNRLYWYRQTLGQGPEFLTYFQNEAQLEKSRLLSDRFSAERPKGSFSTLEIQRTEQGDSAMYLCASSLDPGQPQHFGDGTRLSIL.

The chain has TRBV30 and TRBJ2-1; 8 nucleotides align to TRBD2. The CDR3 is 15 amino acids. Trimming removed 0 bases from V and 3 bases from J; junction bases left unmatched: 4. The germline CDR1 and CDR2 sequences are GTSNPN and SVGIG (reference sequence). The CDR3 sequence is CAWSVFSGIYNEQFF. In DNA form, the CDR3 reads TGTGCCTGGAGTGTATTTAGCGGGATCTACAATGAGCAGTTCTTC.

CDR3 amino acids: CASTPRGRNYGYTF. The CDR3 region has the DNA TGTGCCAGTACCCCTCGAGGGAGGAACTATGGCTACACCTTC. The chain couples TRBV19 to TRBJ1-2; the D is unclear. The V gene's germline CDR1 is LNHDA and CDR2 SQIVND (reference sequence). V shed 7 bases and J shed 2 bases, with 14 bases lying between them. The length of the CDR3 is 14 residues.

The genes are TRBV15 and TRBJ2-5, with no clear D. With 1 base removed from V and 0 bases from J, the gap between germline ends came to 6 bases. The germline CDR1 and CDR2 sequences are LNHNV and YYDKDF (reference sequence). CDR3 size: 14 residues. CDR3 loop: CATSRAGYQETQYF. The DNA of the CDR3 is TGTGCCACCAGCAGAGCCGGGTACCAAGAGACCCAGTACTTC. Complete variable domain (other parts from reference TRBV15 and TRBJ2-5): DAMVIQNPRYQVTQFGKPVTLSCSQTLNHNVMYWYQQKSSQAPKLLFHYYDKDFNNEADTPDNFQSRRPNTSFCFLDIRSPGLGDTAMYLCATSRAGYQETQYFGPGTRLLVL.

The chain employs TRBV6-6 and TRBJ1-4; 9 nucleotides line up with TRBD1. CDR3 length equals 14 residues. The germline gives CDR1 MNHNY, CDR2 SVGAGI (reference sequence). Trimming cost V 5 bases and J 15 bases; bases outside gene matches: 13. Here the CDR3 DNA reads TGTGCCAGCAGTACCGGGACAGGGCGACGGATGGTGTTTTTT. This encodes CASSTGTGRRMVFF.

This clone has only one observation. V is TRBV11-2 and J is TRBJ1-2; D not resolved. The ends were cut back, 5 bases at V and 8 bases at J, with 9 bases in the middle. The germline gives CDR1 SGHAT, CDR2 FQNNGV. The length of the CDR3 is 11 residues. The CDR3, as DNA: TGTGCCAGCAGCCCCTCCGTAGGCTACACCTTC. This codes for CASSPSVGYTF.

This chain connects TRBV27 to TRBJ1-1; the D gene is possibly TRBD1 (6 bases). Germline V lookup: CDR1 MNHEY, CDR2 SMNVEV (reference sequence). The CDR3 extends over 15 amino acids. The V gene lost 5 bases and the J gene lost 6 bases, with 19 bases spanning the gap. The CDR3 reads CASSITGHLMPEAFF. The CDR3 DNA reads TGTGCCAGCAGTATAACGGGACACCTGATGCCTGAAGCTTTCTTT.

This chain joins TRBV10-3 and TRBJ1-1; D unclear. Germline lookup yields CDR1 ENHRY and CDR2 SYGVKD. V was clipped by 0 bases and J by 2 bases, with 10 bases between them. There are 15 residues in the CDR3. In DNA form, the CDR3 reads TGTGCCATCAGTGAGTCGAACGGTGCAAACACTGAAGCTTTCTTT. Its translation: CAISESNGANTEAFF.

This chain uses TRBV11-1 with TRBJ2-1; 7 positions match TRBD1. This CDR3 comprises 14 residues. V was pared by 5 bases and J by 8 bases, with 9 bases of the junction left unmatched. CDR1 is SGHAT, CDR2 FQDESV, per germline (reference sequence). CDR3 coding DNA: TGTGCCAGCAGCGGCGGACAGGCCATGGATGAGCAGTTCTTC. This codes for CASSGGQAMDEQFF. Variable domain in full (rest from reference TRBV11-1 and TRBJ2-1): EAEVAQSPRYKITEKSQAVAFWCDPISGHATLYWYRQILGQGPELLVQFQDESVVDDSQLPKDRFSAERLKGVDSTLKIQPAELGDSAMYLCASSGGQAMDEQFFGPGTRLTVL.

In DNA, the CDR3 is TGTGCCAGCTCACGTTCGGGGGGAAACATTGAAAAACTGTTTTTT. Its translation is CASSRSGGNIEKLFF. The chain carries TRBV18 and TRBJ1-4; tentatively, D is TRBD1 (5 bases). V gave up 4 bases and J gave up 7 bases, with 16 bases separating them. The CDR3 extends over 15 amino acids. Germline lookup yields CDR1 KGHSH and CDR2 LQKENI. Full variable domain (outside the CDR3, taken from reference TRBV18 and TRBJ1-4): NAGVMQNPRHLVRRRGQEARLRCSPMKGHSHVYWYRQLPEEGLKFMVYLQKENIIDESGMPKERFSAEFPKEGPSILRIQQVVRGDSAAYFCASSRSGGNIEKLFFGSGTQLSVL.

The chain employs TRBV19 and TRBJ1-5; tentative D call: TRBD1 (5 bases). The CDR3 is 14 amino acids. Germline CDR1 LNHDA, CDR2 SQIVND (reference sequence). Trimming left V 7 bases short and J 7 bases short, with 17 bases between. For the CDR3, the DNA is TGTGCCAGTAAGAACAGGTTCGTAGGGCAGCCCCAGCATTTT. Amino acids: CASKNRFVGQPQHF.

DNA of the CDR3: TGCGCCAGCAGCCAAGATGGTCAGGAGGCAGGCTACACCTTC. It encodes CASSQDGQEAGYTF. This rearrangement joins TRBV4-1 to TRBJ1-2; no definite D call. The V gene lost 0 bases and the J gene lost 8 bases, with 13 bases spanning the gap. This CDR3 comprises 14 residues. Per germline, CDR1 MGHRA and CDR2 YSYEKL.

The chain carries TRBV5-1 and TRBJ2-2, with D unresolved. With 0 bases removed from V and 4 bases from J, the gap between germline ends came to 7 bases. Germline assignment: CDR1 SGHRS and CDR2 YFSETQ. The CDR3 sequence is 14 residues long. Written as DNA, the CDR3 is TGCGCCAGCAGCTTGGGGGCAGGCACCGGGGAGCTGTTTTTT. It specifies CASSLGAGTGELFF.

The chain links TRBV7-9 to TRBJ1-4; 7 nucleotides agree with TRBD1. The germline gives CDR1 SEHNR, CDR2 FQNEAQ (reference sequence). The length of the CDR3 is 13 residues. J lost 5 bases, V lost 11 bases, and 8 bases had no gene match. In DNA, the CDR3 is TGTGCCCTCACCGGGACAGAAAATGAAAAACTGTTTTTT. This sequence encodes CALTGTENEKLFF.

This clone was detected only a few times. The chain couples TRBV18 to TRBJ2-4, with D maybe TRBD1 (6 bases). Trimming stripped 3 bases from V and 0 bases from J, with 15 bases between. Germline assignment: CDR1 KGHSH and CDR2 LQKENI. The CDR3 is 17 residues long. The chain's CDR3 is CASSPRGLQLAKNIQYF. CDR3 DNA: TGTGCCAGCTCACCCAGGGGTTTGCAACTAGCCAAAAACATTCAGTACTTC.

The chain joins TRBV6-6 to TRBJ1-3; D call uncertain. From germline, CDR1 is MNHNY and CDR2 SVGAGI (reference sequence). V was clipped by 0 bases and J by 8 bases, with 11 bases between them. CDR3 size: 14 residues. The CDR3 sequence: CASSYSAGVDTIYF. CDR3 coding DNA: TGTGCCAGCAGTTACTCGGCAGGTGTCGACACCATATATTTT.

This chain uses TRBV5-1 with TRBJ2-1, with D possibly being TRBD1 (6 bases). Germline V CDR1 and CDR2: SGHRS, YFSETQ. The V and J ends lost 2 bases and 4 bases respectively, with 7 bases between them. This CDR3 has 13 residues. The chain's CDR3 is CASSFQGYNEQFF. The CDR3 coding sequence is TGCGCCAGCAGCTTTCAGGGGTACAATGAGCAGTTCTTC.

The chain has TRBV7-2 and TRBJ2-2; D perhaps matches TRBD2 (5 bases). Germline V lookup: CDR1 SGHTA, CDR2 FQGNSA. The CDR3 runs to 15 residues. V lost 1 base and J 2 bases, leaving 8 bases between the germline ends. The chain's CDR3 is CASSLGSGNTGELFF. Here the CDR3 DNA reads TGTGCCAGCAGCTTAGGGTCGGGAAACACCGGGGAGCTGTTTTTT.

Here the CDR3 reads CSVGLSQETQYF. In DNA form, the CDR3 reads TGCAGCGTTGGTCTCAGCCAAGAGACCCAGTACTTC. The rearrangement joins TRBV29-1 to TRBJ2-5; no clear D. The V end was cut by 4 bases, the J end by 1 base, with 7 bases between. Germline loops: CDR1 SQVTM, CDR2 ANQGSEA. This CDR3 region has 12 residues.

This clone was counted a single time. CDR3: CASSPQQGGNTIYF. In DNA form, the CDR3 reads TGTGCCAGCAGCCCCCAGCAGGGTGGAAACACCATATATTTT. This sequence joins TRBV5-8 and TRBJ1-3; TRBD1 is a possible D gene (5 bases). CDR1 and CDR2 (germline): SGHTS, YDEGEE. The germline V and J ends were trimmed by 4 bases and 3 bases, with 11 bases remaining between them. This CDR3 is built from 14 residues.